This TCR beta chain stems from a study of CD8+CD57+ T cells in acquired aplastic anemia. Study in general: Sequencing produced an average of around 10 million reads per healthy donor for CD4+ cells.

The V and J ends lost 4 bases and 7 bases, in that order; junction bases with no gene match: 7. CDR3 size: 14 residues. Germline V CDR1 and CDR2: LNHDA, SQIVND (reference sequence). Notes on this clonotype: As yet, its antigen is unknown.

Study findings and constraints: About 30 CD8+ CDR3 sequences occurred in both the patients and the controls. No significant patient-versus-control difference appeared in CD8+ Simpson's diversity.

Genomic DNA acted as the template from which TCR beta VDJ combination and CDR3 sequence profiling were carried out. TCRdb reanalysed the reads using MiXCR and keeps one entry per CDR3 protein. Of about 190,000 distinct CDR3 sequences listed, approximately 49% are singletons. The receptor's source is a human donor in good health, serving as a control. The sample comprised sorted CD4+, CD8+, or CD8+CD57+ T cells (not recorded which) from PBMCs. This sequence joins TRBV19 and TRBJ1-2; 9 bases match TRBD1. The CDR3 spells CASSTDRGASGYTF. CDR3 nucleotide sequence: TGTGCCAGTAGTACGGACAGGGGCGCGTCTGGCTACACCTTC. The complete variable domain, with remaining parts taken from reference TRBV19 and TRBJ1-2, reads DGGITQSPKYLFRKEGQNVTLSCEQNLNHDAMYWYRQDPGQGLRLIYYSQIVNDFQKGDIAEGYSVSREKKESFPLTVTSAQKNPTAFYLCASSTDRGASGYTFGSGTRLTVV.